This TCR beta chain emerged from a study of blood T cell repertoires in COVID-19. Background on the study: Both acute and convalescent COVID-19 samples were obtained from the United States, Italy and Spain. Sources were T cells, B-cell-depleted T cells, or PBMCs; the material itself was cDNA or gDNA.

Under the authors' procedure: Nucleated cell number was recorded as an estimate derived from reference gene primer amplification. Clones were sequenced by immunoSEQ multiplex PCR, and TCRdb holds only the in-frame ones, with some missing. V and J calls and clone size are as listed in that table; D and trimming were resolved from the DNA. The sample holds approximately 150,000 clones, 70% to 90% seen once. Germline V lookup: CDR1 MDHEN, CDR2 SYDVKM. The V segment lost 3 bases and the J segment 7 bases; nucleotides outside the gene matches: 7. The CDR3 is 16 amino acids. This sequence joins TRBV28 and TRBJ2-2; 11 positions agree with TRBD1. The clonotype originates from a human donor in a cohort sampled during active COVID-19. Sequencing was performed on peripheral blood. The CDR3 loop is CASSLTDRGRIGELFF. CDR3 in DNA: TGTGCCAGCAGTTTGACGGACAGGGGGCGCATCGGGGAGCTGTTTTTT.